The present TCR beta chain was sequenced within a study of blood T cell repertoires in COVID-19. Germline V lookup: CDR1 LNHDA, CDR2 SQIVND (reference sequence). The CDR3 spans 14 residues. Trimming stripped 3 bases from V and 6 bases from J, with 14 bases between. The method was immunoSEQ multiplex PCR; TCRdb's version includes in-frame clones alone and lacks a portion of them. The sample contains 250,000 to 350,000 clones, about 90% of which appear only once. The rearrangement uses TRBV19 and TRBJ1-1; D possibly corresponds to TRBD1 (6 bases). Specimen: PBMCs or T cells enriched from blood (not recorded which). This TCR came from a woman aged 50 to 65 who had been exposed to COVID-19. CDR3 residues: CASSIRGGEPEAFF. The DNA of the CDR3 is TGTGCCAGTAGTATTCGAGGGGGTGAACCTGAAGCTTTCTTT.